Only a few counts were recorded for the clone carrying this T cell receptor beta chain. This entry belongs to a study of identical twins. The germline V gene encodes CDR1 SNHLY and CDR2 FYNNEI. Trimming took off 4 bases at V and 3 bases at J, with 12 bases between the two ends. The CDR3 loop spans 14 amino acids. Carrying unique molecular identifiers, the cDNA also gained a universal primer site through template switching. TCRdb fed the 5' RACE reads into MiXCR, producing one record per CDR3 protein. The repertoire holds approximately 190,000 distinct CDR3 sequences, with around a sixth as singletons. The sample also formed part of further work on T cells expressing NK-cell markers. That source reports: Similarly, these clonotypes led the CD3+CD56-NKG2C+ fraction as well in several donors.

The genes are TRBV2 and TRBJ2-5; D not certain. The source of this sequence is a woman aged 18-29 years in good health. Material: CD8+ T cells sorted from blood. CDR3: CASSGRNREETQYF. Written as DNA, the CDR3 is TGTGCCAGCAGTGGGAGAAACAGAGAAGAGACCCAGTACTTC.